A selection of T cell receptor beta chains follows, all from one sample in a study of shared clonotypes between healthy human individuals. TCRdb's copy holds only in-frame clones and misses some; the assay was immunoSEQ multiplex PCR. The sample includes under 1,100,000 clones, about 77% seen only once; the top ten take over 1.3%. Material: memory CD4+ T cells sorted from blood. The source of these receptors is a man younger than 30 in good health. Both conserved end residues are part of each CDR3. D genes are given only for firm matches. The listing skips clone size in some rows; elsewhere it reads once, few, many or a size class.

>TRBJ2-5|.|TRBV5-1|once
CASSLEVGRETQYF
TGCGCCAGCAGCTTGGAGGTAGGGAGAGAGACCCAGTACTTC
>TRBJ1-5|.|TRBV28|.
CASTRSHGGNQPQHF
TGTGCCAGCACTCGAAGCCACGGTGGCAATCAGCCCCAGCATTTT
>TRBJ1-2|.|TRBV28|many
CASNGGGRGGYTF
TGTGCCAGCAATGGCGGGGGAAGAGGCGGCTACACCTTC
>TRBJ1-4|.|TRBV21-1|.
CASSKEYIKEQGPTNEKLFF
TGTGCCAGCAGCAAAGAATATATAAAGGAACAGGGCCCAACTAATGAAAAACTGTTTTTT
>TRBJ2-4|TRBD2|TRBV10-3|.
CAAGGKAGGPTNIQYF
TGTGCCGCCGGGGGGAAGGCGGGAGGGCCAACTAACATTCAGTACTTC
>TRBJ2-2|TRBD1|TRBV9|.
CASSVGGDRARTGELFF
TGTGCCAGCAGCGTAGGCGGGGACAGGGCGAGGACCGGGGAGCTGTTTTTT
>TRBJ2-7|.|TRBV2|.
CASSEGRWSAGYF
TGTGCCAGCAGTGAAGGGAGATGGAGCGCCGGATACTTC
>TRBJ2-1|.|TRBV29-1|once
CSLGLPGLDEQFF
TGCAGCCTGGGGCTCCCAGGATTGGATGAGCAGTTCTTC
>TRBJ2-6|.|TRBV5-6|.
CASSRWGAGANVLTF
TGTGCCAGCAGCCGTTGGGGGGCTGGGGCCAACGTCCTGACTTTC
>TRBJ2-3|TRBD2|TRBV7-8|.
CASSRGEGWPLITDTQYF
TGTGCCAGCAGCCGGGGGGAGGGGTGGCCCTTAATCACAGATACGCAGTATTTT
>TRBJ2-3|.|TRBV7-9|.
CASSLGSPGNTDTQYF
TGTGCCAGCAGCTTAGGGTCGCCAGGGAACACAGATACGCAGTATTTT
>TRBJ2-7|.|TRBV28|.
CASSLLGPGQYF
TGTGCCAGCAGTTTACTAGGACCCGGGCAGTACTTC